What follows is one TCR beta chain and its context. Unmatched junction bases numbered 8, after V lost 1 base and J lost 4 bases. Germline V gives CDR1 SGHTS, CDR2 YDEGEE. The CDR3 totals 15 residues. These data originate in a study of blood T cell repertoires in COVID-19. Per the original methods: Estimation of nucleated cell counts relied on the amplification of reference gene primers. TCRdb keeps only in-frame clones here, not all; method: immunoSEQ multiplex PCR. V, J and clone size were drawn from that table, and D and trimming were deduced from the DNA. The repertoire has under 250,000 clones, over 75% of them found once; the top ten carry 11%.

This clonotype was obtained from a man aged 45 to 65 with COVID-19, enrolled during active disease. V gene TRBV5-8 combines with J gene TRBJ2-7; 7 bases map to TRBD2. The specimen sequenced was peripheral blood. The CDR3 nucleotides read TGTGCCAGCAGCTTGAGTACAGCCGGGAGGTACGAGCAGTACTTC. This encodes CASSLSTAGRYEQYF.